In its sample, the clone carrying this TCR beta chain was seen many times. These data are taken from a study of Graves' ophthalmopathy and Graves' hyperthyroidism. Using RNA transcripts, the TCR beta CDR3 regions were amplified. RT-PCR was first run with HTBI primers, then multiplex PCR in a second round. TCRdb redid the calling of the multiplex PCR reads with MiXCR, one entry per CDR3 protein. The sample includes hundreds of thousands of distinct CDR3 sequences, just over 40% seen only once; the top ten take more than 2.5%. CDR1 is SGHVS and CDR2 is FQNEAQ in the germline V gene. The CDR3 extends over 14 amino acids. V shed 5 bases and J shed 1 base, with 11 bases lying between them.

The sequenced sample consisted of peripheral blood. J is TRBJ1-1 and V is TRBV7-8; D is unresolved. The receptor was isolated from an adult man with Graves' ophthalmopathy. DNA for the CDR3: TGTGCCAGCAGCCCTAGTGCAGGGAACACTGAAGCTTTCTTT. It codes for CASSPSAGNTEAFF. Full variable domain (rest looked up from reference TRBV7-8 and TRBJ1-1): GAGVSQSPRYKVAKRGQDVALRCDPISGHVSLFWYQQALGQGPEFLTYFQNEAQLDKSGLPSDRFFAERPEGSVSTLKIQRTQQEDSAVYLCASSPSAGNTEAFFGQGTRLTVV.